The sequence of this T cell receptor beta chain was determined in a study of control samples from healthy donors and cancer patients. Libraries were prepared by immunoSEQ multiplex PCR; TCRdb keeps only in-frame clonotypes and omits some of them. The data show 90,000 or so clones, roughly nine tenths seen once. V dropped 3 bases and J dropped 2 bases, with 11 bases sitting between them. The CDR3 has 14 residues. Germline loops: CDR1 SGHTA, CDR2 FQGNSA. The sequence was obtained from a woman between 50 and 59 years old in good health. The sequencing sample was made of blood. The V and J genes are TRBV7-2 and TRBJ2-7, with D tentatively TRBD1 or TRBD2 (5 bases each). DNA for the CDR3: TGTGCCAGCAGCTTCCCGGGACCAGCCTACGAGCAGTACTTC. Its translation is CASSFPGPAYEQYF.